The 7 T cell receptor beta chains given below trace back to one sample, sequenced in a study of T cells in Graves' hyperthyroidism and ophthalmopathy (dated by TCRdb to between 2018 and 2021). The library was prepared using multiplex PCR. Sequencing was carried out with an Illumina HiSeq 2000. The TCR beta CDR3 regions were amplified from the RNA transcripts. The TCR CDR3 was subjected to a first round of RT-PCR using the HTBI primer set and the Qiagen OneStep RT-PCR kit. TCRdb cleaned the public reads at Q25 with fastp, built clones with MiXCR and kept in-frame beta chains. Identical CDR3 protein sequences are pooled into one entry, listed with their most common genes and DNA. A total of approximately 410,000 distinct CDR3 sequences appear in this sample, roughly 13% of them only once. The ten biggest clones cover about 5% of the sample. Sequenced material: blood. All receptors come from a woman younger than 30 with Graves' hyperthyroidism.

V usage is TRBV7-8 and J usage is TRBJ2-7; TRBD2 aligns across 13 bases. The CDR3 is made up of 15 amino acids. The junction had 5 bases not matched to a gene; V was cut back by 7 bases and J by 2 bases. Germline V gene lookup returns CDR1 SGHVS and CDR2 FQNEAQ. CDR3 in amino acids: CASNRLAGGPYEQYF. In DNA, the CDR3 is TGTGCCAGCAATCGACTAGCGGGAGGACCCTACGAGCAGTACTTC.

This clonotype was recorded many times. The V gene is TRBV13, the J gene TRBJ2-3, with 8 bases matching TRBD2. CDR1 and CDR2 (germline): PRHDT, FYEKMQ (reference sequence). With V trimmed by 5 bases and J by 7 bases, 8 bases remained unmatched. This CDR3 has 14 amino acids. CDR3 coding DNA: TGTGCCAGCAGCACACTAGCGGACCAGAATACGCAGTATTTT. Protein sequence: CASSTLADQNTQYF.

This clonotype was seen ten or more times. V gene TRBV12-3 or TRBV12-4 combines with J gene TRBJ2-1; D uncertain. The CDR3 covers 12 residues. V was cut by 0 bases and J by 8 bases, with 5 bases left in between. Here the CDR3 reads CASSLADDEQFF. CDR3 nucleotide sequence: TGTGCCAGCAGTTTAGCGGACGATGAGCAGTTCTTC.

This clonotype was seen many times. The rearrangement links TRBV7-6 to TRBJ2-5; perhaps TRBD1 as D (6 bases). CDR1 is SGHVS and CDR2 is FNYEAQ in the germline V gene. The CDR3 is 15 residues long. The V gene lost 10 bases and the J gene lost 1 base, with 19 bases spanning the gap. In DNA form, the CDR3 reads TGTGCCAAGGAGGAATTGACAGGAGGCCAAGAGACCCAGTACTTC. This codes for CAKEELTGGQETQYF.

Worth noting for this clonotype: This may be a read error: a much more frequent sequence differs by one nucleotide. CDR3: CASITRITGYEQYF. The CDR3 DNA sequence: TGTGCCAGCATCACCCGTATAACAGGCTACGAGCAGTACTTC. This rearrangement joins TRBV11-2 to TRBJ2-7; TRBD1 might be the D (5 bases). CDR3 size: 14 residues. Between the trimmed V and J ends, which lost 7 bases and 3 bases, there was a span of 16 bases. Germline CDR1 SGHAT, CDR2 FQNNGV. Full variable domain (remainder filled in from reference TRBV11-2 and TRBJ2-7): EAGVAQSPRYKIIEKRQSVAFWCNPISGHATLYWYQQILGQGPKLLIQFQNNGVVDDSQLPKDRFSAERLKGVDSTLKIQPAKLEDSAVYLCASITRITGYEQYFGPGTRLTVT.

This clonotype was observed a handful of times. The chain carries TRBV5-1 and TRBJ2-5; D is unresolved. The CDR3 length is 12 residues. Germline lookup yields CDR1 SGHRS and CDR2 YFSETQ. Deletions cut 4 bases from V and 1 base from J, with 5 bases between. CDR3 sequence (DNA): TGCGCCAGCAGCACCGCCCAAGAGACCCAGTACTTC. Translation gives CASSTAQETQYF.

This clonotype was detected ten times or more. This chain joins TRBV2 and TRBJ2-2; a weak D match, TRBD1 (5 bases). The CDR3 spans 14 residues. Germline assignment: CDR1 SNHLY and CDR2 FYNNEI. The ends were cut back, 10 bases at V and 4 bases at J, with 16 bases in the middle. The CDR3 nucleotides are TGTGCCACCATAGGGCAGGGCGGCACCGGGGAGCTGTTTTTT. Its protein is CATIGQGGTGELFF.